This is a list of T cell receptor beta chains from one sample in a study of identical twins. TCRdb reanalysed the 5' RACE reads using MiXCR and keeps one entry per CDR3 protein. The sample holds about 530,000 distinct CDR3 sequences; 20% to 25% are singletons and the top ten take approximately 0.48%. These data also featured in a second study, about yellow fever vaccine responses in identical twins.

The sample comprised CD4+ T cells sorted from blood. Receptor source: a woman between 18 and 30 years old in good health. The CDR3 runs from the conserved cysteine through the conserved F or W. Each record gives: clone size, V gene, D gene, J gene, CDR3 DNA, CDR3 protein. The D gene is left open where the match is weak. Size is omitted from some rows. Given values are once, few, many or a class for expanded clones.

NA	TRBV4-1	NA	TRBJ2-5	TGCGCCAGCAGCCAAGGTCTCCTCCAAGAGACCCAGTACTTC	CASSQGLLQETQYF
NA	TRBV14	NA	TRBJ1-6	TGTGCCAGCAGCCATAGGCGGTCCCCAAATTCACCCCTCCACTTT	CASSHRRSPNSPLHF
few	TRBV20-1	NA	TRBJ1-2	TGCAGTGCTAGAGCAGGGTCAGGATACTATGGCTACACCTTC	CSARAGSGYYGYTF
NA	TRBV12-3/TRBV12-4	TRBD1	TRBJ1-5	TGTGCCAGCAGTTCACAGGGGGATCTTAGCAATCAGCCCCAGCATTTT	CASSSQGDLSNQPQHF
few	TRBV4-1	TRBD1	TRBJ2-3	TGCGCCAGCAGCCGATCAGGAACGGACAGGATAGCAGATACGCAGTATTTT	CASSRSGTDRIADTQYF
NA	TRBV2	NA	TRBJ2-1	TGTGCCAGCGCTAGGTCGGCCTACAATGAGCAGTTCTTC	CASARSAYNEQFF
few	TRBV10-3	TRBD1	TRBJ1-1	TGTGCCATCAGTGCCCAACAGGGGCGGGGGACTGAAGCTTTCTTT	CAISAQQGRGTEAFF
many	TRBV5-1	NA	TRBJ2-5	TGTGCCAGCAGTTTAGCAGGGAAAGAGACCCAGTACTTC	CASSLAGKETQYF
few	TRBV5-5	TRBD2	TRBJ2-7	TGTGCCAGCAGGCGGGAGGTGGCCTACGAGCAGTACTTC	CASRREVAYEQYF
NA	TRBV7-9	NA	TRBJ2-1	TGTGCCAGCAGCTTATCCGGGACCCCCTCTGGGATAGAGCAGTTCTTC	CASSLSGTPSGIEQFF
many	TRBV18	NA	TRBJ1-1	TGTGCCAGCTCACCGAGGGGGAACACTGAAGCTTTCTTT	CASSPRGNTEAFF
NA	TRBV2	NA	TRBJ2-3	TGTGCCAGCAGGGTGGACCTTAGCGGAGATACGCAGTATTTT	CASRVDLSGDTQYF
NA	TRBV18	NA	TRBJ2-2	TGTGCCAGCCTACAGGGTGGAGCGAACACCGGGGAGCTGTTTTTT	CASLQGGANTGELFF
NA	TRBV7-9	NA	TRBJ1-1	TGTGCCAGCAGATGGGACTTATGGAACACTGAAGCTTTCTTT	CASRWDLWNTEAFF
few	TRBV3-1	NA	TRBJ1-2	TGTGCCAGCAGCCAAGATCAGGGACCGGGCGGCTACACCTTC	CASSQDQGPGGYTF
NA	TRBV20-1	TRBD2	TRBJ2-3	TGCAGTGCTAGAGACGGGAGCGGGGGGCGAAACCCAGATACGCAGTATTTT	CSARDGSGGRNPDTQYF
few	TRBV9	NA	TRBJ1-2	TGTGCCAGCAGCCCCGGATTGTCTGGCTACACCTTC	CASSPGLSGYTF
many	TRBV9	NA	TRBJ1-6	TGTGCCAGCAGCGTAGCTTCTTCACCCCTCCACTTT	CASSVASSPLHF
few	TRBV20-1	TRBD1	TRBJ1-1	TGCAGTGCTAGAGGGACAGGGTGGACTGAAGCTTTCTTT	CSARGTGWTEAFF
few	TRBV6-1	TRBD2	TRBJ2-7	TGTGCCAGCAGTCCCTTTCGGGGGGTCGTCAACGAGCAGTACTTC	CASSPFRGVVNEQYF
NA	TRBV29-1	TRBD1	TRBJ2-3	TGCAGCGTTAGAGTCAGGACCAGGGGGCTAGCGGATACGCAGTATTTT	CSVRVRTRGLADTQYF
few	TRBV18	NA	TRBJ1-1	TGTGCCAGCTCACCACCGTTACTGGGATTGAACACTGAAGCTTTCTTT	CASSPPLLGLNTEAFF
NA	TRBV20-1	TRBD1	TRBJ2-1	TGCAGTGCTAGCGACAGGGTTAAGTATCTCTTC	CSASDRVKYLF
NA	TRBV5-6	TRBD1	TRBJ1-5	TGTGCCAGCAGCGGAAACAGGGGTGGCAATCAGCCCCAGCATTTT	CASSGNRGGNQPQHF
few	TRBV7-2	NA	TRBJ2-1	TGTGCCAGCAGCTTAGTGGGGACGGTAGGGTCCTACAATGAGCAGTTCTTC	CASSLVGTVGSYNEQFF
NA	TRBV15	TRBD1	TRBJ2-1	TGTGCCACCAGCAGAGGGACAGGGGACAATGAGCAGTTCTTC	CATSRGTGDNEQFF
NA	TRBV7-2	NA	TRBJ2-1	TGTGCCAGCAGCCCTACGGGACTCAATGAGCAGTTCTTC	CASSPTGLNEQFF
few	TRBV5-5	NA	TRBJ2-7	TGTGCCAGCAGCCCCCCCCCGGCAGGAACCTACGAGCAGTACTTC	CASSPPPAGTYEQYF
NA	TRBV5-6	TRBD1	TRBJ1-2	TGTGCCAGCAGCCCTCCGGGACAGGGAGGCGAGGGCTACACCTTC	CASSPPGQGGEGYTF
NA	TRBV27	NA	TRBJ2-1	TGTGCCAGCACCCCCGTTCGAGCAGGGGCCTACAATGAGCAGTTCTTC	CASTPVRAGAYNEQFF